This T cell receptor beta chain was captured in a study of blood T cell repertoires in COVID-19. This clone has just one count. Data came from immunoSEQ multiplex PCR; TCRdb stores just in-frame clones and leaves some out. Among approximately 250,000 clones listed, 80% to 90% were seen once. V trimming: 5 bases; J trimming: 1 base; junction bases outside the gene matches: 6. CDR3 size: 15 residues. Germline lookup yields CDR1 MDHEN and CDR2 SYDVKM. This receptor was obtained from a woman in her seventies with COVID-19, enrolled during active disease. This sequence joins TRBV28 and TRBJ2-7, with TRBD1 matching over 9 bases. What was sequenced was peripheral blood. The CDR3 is CASSPSGTGSYEQYF. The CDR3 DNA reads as TGTGCCAGCAGTCCCTCTGGGACAGGGTCCTACGAGCAGTACTTC.